This T cell receptor beta chain was sequenced during a study of blood T cell repertoires in COVID-19. How the authors handled the data: Estimates of nucleated cell counts were drawn from the amplification of reference gene primers. Assay: immunoSEQ multiplex PCR; the TCRdb copy retains only in-frame clones and omits some. D and trimming come from the DNA, and the V and J calls and clone size come from that table. The table shows about 210,000 clones, with about four fifths occurring only once. The sample comprised peripheral blood. This clonotype originated in a woman in her sixties with COVID-19, enrolled during active disease.

The CDR3 reads CASSYPGVANYGYTF. The CDR3 bases are TGTGCCAGCAGTTATCCAGGGGTGGCTAACTATGGCTACACCTTC. The chain has TRBV5-4 and TRBJ1-2, with D tentatively TRBD1 (6 bases). Trimming cost V 5 bases and J 0 bases, with 14 bases left between them. This CDR3 comprises 15 residues. The germline CDR1 and CDR2 sequences are SGHNT and YYREEE (reference sequence).